The clone carrying this T cell receptor beta chain turned up a few times. Its antigen is unidentified. The data derive from a study of response to subunit inactivated influenza vaccine. Study results and limitations: Each seasonal flu vaccination may recruit only limited new T cells, authors suggested.

Per the germline V gene, CDR1 is SNHLY and CDR2 is FYNNEI. The trim removed 7 bases at V and 2 bases at J, leaving 10 bases unmatched. The CDR3 runs to 15 residues. TCRdb used MiXCR to reprocess the RT-PCR reads, holding one entry per CDR3 protein. The table records roughly 180,000 distinct CDR3 sequences, 9.2% of them present only once. The sample in question was non-naive T cells sorted from PBMCs, obtained on the day of vaccination. The chain combines TRBV2 with TRBJ2-5; TRBD1 agrees at 7 bases. The TCR sequence derives from a man aged 50-60 years who received an inactivated influenza vaccine. DNA of the CDR3: TGTGCCAGCACCGTTTCCCCGGGACAGCAAGAGACCCAGTACTTC. This encodes CASTVSPGQQETQYF.